Listed here are 30 T cell receptor beta chains from one sample, sequenced in a study of T cells in Graves' hyperthyroidism and ophthalmopathy. The source material, RNA transcripts, was used to amplify TCR beta CDR3 regions. The HTBI primer set served for first-round RT-PCR of the TCR CDR3. MiXCR was run by TCRdb on the multiplex PCR reads, yielding one entry per CDR3 protein. Of some 600,000 distinct CDR3 sequences listed, roughly 50% were seen once; the top ten hold about 7.8%. Input material: peripheral blood or thyroid tissue (not recorded which). Receptor source: a woman between 18 and 29 years old with Graves' hyperthyroidism.

This clonotype was seen repeatedly, ten times or more. V gene TRBV20-1 combines with J gene TRBJ2-7; TRBD1 aligns across 7 bases. Germline loops: CDR1 DFQATT, CDR2 SNEGSKA (reference sequence). V lost 3 bases and J lost 6; bases outside the gene matches: 11. This CDR3 comprises 14 residues. The CDR3 region is CSARPLTGRSEQYF. The CDR3 nucleotides are TGCAGTGCTAGGCCTCTGACAGGGCGCAGCGAGCAGTACTTC.

With regard to this clonotype: The germline gene is not matched at one end of the junction; a read error may be the cause. The V gene is TRBV9, the J gene TRBJ1-2; D is uncertain. This CDR3 spans 11 amino acids. Germline CDR1 SGDLS, CDR2 YYNGEE. Here the CDR3 reads CAGSAMYGYTF. CDR3 bases: TGTGCCGGCAGCGCCATGTATGGCTACACCTTC.

Notes on this clonotype: One junction end does not reproduce the germline sequence, and a read error may be involved. The chain employs TRBV29-1 and TRBJ2-2; 8 nucleotides align to TRBD2. The V gene's germline CDR1 is SQVTM and CDR2 ANQGSEA. This CDR3 has 14 residues. In nucleotides, the CDR3 is TGCAGTGCCGGACTAGCTGTGAACACCGTGGAGCTGTTTTTT. Its translation: CSAGLAVNTVELFF.

This clonotype was counted at least ten times. The genes are TRBV7-9 and TRBJ2-5; D is possibly TRBD1 (5 bases). The CDR3 consists of 14 residues. Germline loops: CDR1 SEHNR, CDR2 FQNEAQ (reference sequence). V lost 2 bases to trimming and J lost 3 bases, with 10 bases between them. The DNA of the CDR3 is TGTGCCAGCAGCTTACAGGGATGGGAAGAGACCCAGTACTTC. Translated, it gives CASSLQGWEETQYF.

The CDR3 nucleotides read TGTGCCAGCAGCCCCTTAACAGTCAACACTGAAGCTTTCTTT. Its translation is CASSPLTVNTEAFF. This chain uses TRBV7-2 with TRBJ1-1, with D unclear. Germline V gene lookup returns CDR1 SGHTA and CDR2 FQGNSA. CDR3 length equals 14 residues. V shed 5 bases and J shed 2 bases, with 12 bases lying between them.

Notes on this clonotype: A single base separates this from a much larger clone, so it may be a read error. V is TRBV24-1 and J is TRBJ1-5; 8 bases agree with TRBD1. CDR1 and CDR2 from the germline V gene are KGHDR and SFDVKD. This CDR3 region has 17 residues. The trim removed 2 bases at V and 5 bases at J, leaving 10 bases unmatched. CDR3 DNA sequence: TGTGCCACCAGTGATTCCCTCGACAGGGGAGAGGATCAGCCCCAGCATTTT. This codes for CATSDSLDRGEDQPQHF.

In its sample, this clonotype was seen a few times. At one end the junction does not follow the germline gene, possibly because of a read error. The V gene is TRBV7-9, the J gene TRBJ2-7; 8 positions agree with TRBD2. This CDR3 has 14 amino acids. Germline CDR1 is SEHNR and CDR2 is FQNEAQ (reference sequence). The CDR3 protein is CASSQRSGSGEQYF. CDR3 sequence (DNA): TGCGCCAGCAGCCAACGCAGCGGGAGCGGGGAGCAGTACTTC.

This clonotype has a single count. V is TRBV6-6 and J is TRBJ2-5; 7 bases are a match to TRBD1. CDR3 length: 14 residues. Germline values: CDR1 MNHNY, CDR2 SVGAGI (reference sequence). V trimming: 5 bases; J trimming: 4 bases; junction bases outside the gene matches: 7. Written as DNA, the CDR3 is TGTGCCAGCAGTACCCCCAGGGGGACAGAGACCCAGTACTTC. Protein: CASSTPRGTETQYF.

This clonotype was observed a single time. CDR3: CASSKPPGANTGELFF. For the CDR3, the DNA is TGTGCCAGCAGCAAGCCCCCTGGCGCGAACACCGGGGAGCTGTTTTTT. This chain links TRBV6-6 with TRBJ2-2; the D is unclear. Per germline, CDR1 MNHNY and CDR2 SVGAGI (reference sequence). The V end lost 6 bases, the J end lost 0 bases, and 14 bases lay between the germline ends. This CDR3 has 16 amino acids.

The chain carries TRBV7-8 and TRBJ1-2, with 8 positions matching TRBD1. Per the germline V gene, CDR1 is SGHVS and CDR2 is FQNEAQ. CDR3 length: 16 residues. The V gene end was trimmed by 5 bases and the J gene end by 4 bases; junction bases not matched to a gene: 12. The CDR3 loop is CASSVRAGGASYGYTF. Written as DNA, the CDR3 is TGTGCCAGCAGCGTGCGGGCAGGGGGCGCGAGCTATGGCTACACCTTC.

This clonotype was counted between two and nine times. V is TRBV7-9 and J is TRBJ2-7, with a weak D call TRBD2 (5 bases). Per the germline V gene, CDR1 is SEHNR and CDR2 is FQNEAQ (reference sequence). The CDR3 extends over 14 amino acids. The V and J ends lost 5 bases and 3 bases respectively, with 14 bases between them. The CDR3 here is CASSQALGSYEQYF. The CDR3 DNA is TGTGCCAGCAGCCAAGCCCTTGGGAGCTACGAGCAGTACTTC. The complete variable domain, with remaining parts taken from reference TRBV7-9 and TRBJ2-7, reads DTGVSQNPRHKITKRGQNVTFRCDPISEHNRLYWYRQTLGQGPEFLTYFQNEAQLEKSRLLSDRFSAERPKGSFSTLEIQRTEQGDSAMYLCASSQALGSYEQYFGPGTRLTVT.

This clonotype was picked up many times. CDR3 sequence: CASSRSNYGYTF. CDR3 DNA sequence: TGTGCCAGCAGCAGGAGCAACTATGGCTACACCTTC. The J gene is TRBJ1-2, the V gene TRBV11-3; unclear D gene. CDR3 length equals 12 residues. V was clipped by 5 bases and J by 2 bases, with 6 bases between them. Germline assignment: CDR1 SGHNT and CDR2 YENEEA.

This clonotype has at least ten counts. V and J are TRBV25-1 and TRBJ2-2; possibly TRBD1 for D (6 bases). Germline loops: CDR1 MGHDK, CDR2 SYGVNS. This CDR3 spans 15 amino acids. Trimming cost V 0 bases and J 7 bases, with 12 bases left between them. The CDR3 DNA reads TGTGCCAGCAGTGAATATGGGCAGGGGAACGGGGAGCTGTTTTTT. Residues: CASSEYGQGNGELFF.

Only one count was recorded for this clonotype. This chain connects TRBV25-1 to TRBJ2-2; the match to TRBD1 covers 8 bases. CDR3 length: 16 amino acids. Unmatched junction bases numbered 7, after V lost 5 bases and J lost 2 bases. Per the germline V gene, CDR1 is MGHDK and CDR2 is SYGVNS. The CDR3 is CASSSRQGPNTGELFF. In nucleotides, the CDR3 is TGTGCCAGCAGTTCCCGACAGGGGCCTAACACCGGGGAGCTGTTTTTT.

This clonotype was observed a few times. V is TRBV29-1 and J is TRBJ2-7, with D hard to call. The CDR3 contains 8 residues. Per germline, CDR1 SQVTM and CDR2 ANQGSEA. The V end lost 7 bases, the J end lost 6 bases, and 4 bases lay between the germline ends. The CDR3 DNA is TGCAGCGGTGGCGAGCAGTACTTC. As protein: CSGGEQYF.

This clonotype has ten or more counts. CDR3 sequence (DNA): TGTGCCAGCAGCGTGGGAGTCCAAGAGACCCAGTACTTC. This gives the protein CASSVGVQETQYF. The chain employs TRBV9 and TRBJ2-5; maybe TRBD2 (5 bases). CDR1 and CDR2 (germline): SGDLS, YYNGEE. V was trimmed by 2 bases and J by 1 base, leaving 6 bases between them. The CDR3 runs to 13 residues.

Many counts were recorded for this clonotype. The chain recombines TRBV2 with TRBJ1-5; D unresolved. The CDR3 is 12 amino acids. V lost 8 bases and J 4 bases, leaving 9 bases between the germline ends. Per germline, CDR1 SNHLY and CDR2 FYNNEI. The CDR3 DNA is TGTGCCAGCGCGAGGACTAATCAGCCCCAGCATTTT. This sequence encodes CASARTNQPQHF.

The J gene is TRBJ1-2, the V gene TRBV2; D not certain. The CDR3 spans 12 residues. V lost 6 bases and J 8 bases, leaving 13 bases between the germline ends. In germline, CDR1 is SNHLY, CDR2 FYNNEI. In DNA, the CDR3 is TGTGCCAGCAGATATACCTCGGGGGGCTACACCTTC. Translated: CASRYTSGGYTF.

CDR3: CASSIGLASEKLFF. The CDR3 DNA is TGTGCCAGTAGTATCGGTCTAGCTAGTGAAAAACTGTTTTTT. The chain has TRBV19 and TRBJ1-4; D gene ambiguous. The CDR3 runs to 14 residues. CDR1 LNHDA and CDR2 SQIVND come from the germline V gene (reference sequence). Trimming shortened V by 3 bases and J by 7 bases, and 12 bases separated the two germline ends.

This clonotype was found many times. The chain uses TRBV29-1 and TRBJ1-2; the D is unclear. This CDR3 contains 12 residues. Germline V gene data show CDR1 as SQVTM and CDR2 as ANQGSEA. V shed 4 bases and J shed 8 bases, with 14 bases lying between them. CDR3 loop: CSVGGPPGGYTF. The CDR3 coding sequence is TGCAGCGTTGGAGGACCGCCGGGGGGCTACACCTTC. Using reference TRBV29-1 and TRBJ1-2 for the parts outside the CDR3, the full variable domain is SAVISQKPSRDICQRGTSLTIQCQVDSQVTMMFWYRQQPGQSLTLIATANQGSEATYESGFVIDKFPISRPNLTFSTLTVSNMSPEDSSIYLCSVGGPPGGYTFGSGTRLTVV.

The V call is TRBV10-3, the J call TRBJ2-7; D might be TRBD1 (5 bases). Between the trimmed V and J ends, which lost 10 bases and 0 bases, there was a span of 16 bases. This CDR3 has 14 amino acids. Germline V CDR1 and CDR2: ENHRY, SYGVKD. The CDR3 nucleotides are TGTGCCAGCAGGCGACAGACTGACTCCTACGAGCAGTACTTC. Residues: CASRRQTDSYEQYF.

This clonotype was observed many times. The rearrangement uses TRBV7-9 and TRBJ1-2; no clear D gene. The germline V gene encodes CDR1 SEHNR and CDR2 FQNEAQ (reference sequence). CDR3 size: 11 residues. V lost 5 bases, J lost 4 bases, and 5 bases lay in between. The CDR3 sequence is CASSTSYGYTF. CDR3 sequence (DNA): TGTGCCAGCAGCACCAGCTATGGCTACACCTTC.

The rearrangement links TRBV20-1 to TRBJ2-7; D call uncertain. The germline CDR1 and CDR2 sequences are DFQATT and SNEGSKA (reference sequence). The CDR3 runs 13 residues. Trimming took 3 bases from V and 2 from J, leaving 11 bases between them. Here the CDR3 reads CSASGVGTYEQYF. CDR3 DNA sequence: TGCAGTGCTAGTGGGGTAGGGACCTACGAGCAGTACTTC.

This chain uses TRBV7-6 with TRBJ1-5, with D tentatively TRBD1 (6 bases). The V gene's germline CDR1 is SGHVS and CDR2 FNYEAQ. V lost 6 bases to trimming and J lost 2 bases, with 14 bases between them. The CDR3 extends over 15 amino acids. This CDR3 is CASSVLAGGNQPQHF. The CDR3 coding sequence is TGTGCCAGCAGTGTCCTAGCAGGGGGCAATCAGCCCCAGCATTTT.

A remark on this clonotype: At one of its ends the junction is not consistent with the germline gene, which may arise from a read error. The chain employs TRBV7-3 and TRBJ2-7; tentatively, D is TRBD1 (6 bases). Per germline, CDR1 SGHTA and CDR2 FQGTGA. The CDR3 sequence is 16 residues long. In DNA, the CDR3 is TGCGCCAGCAGCCAACAGGGACACCGGTTACGTGGCGAGCAGTACTTC. Protein sequence: CASSQQGHRLRGEQYF. The full variable domain, its missing parts supplied by reference TRBV7-3 and TRBJ2-7, is GAGVSQTPSNKVTEKGKYVELRCDPISGHTALYWYRQSLGQGPEFLIYFQGTGAADDSGLPNDRFFAVRPEGSVSTLKIQRTERGDSAVYLCASSQQGHRLRGEQYFGPGTRLTVT.

This clonotype has ten or more counts. The chain recombines TRBV7-9 with TRBJ2-7, with a weak D call TRBD1 (5 bases). V lost 6 bases and J 6 bases, leaving 12 bases between the germline ends. The CDR3 runs to 12 residues. Looked up from germline, CDR1 is SEHNR and CDR2 is FQNEAQ (reference sequence). DNA of the CDR3: TGTGCCAGCAGTACAAGTGGGGCCGAGCAGTACTTC. Protein: CASSTSGAEQYF.

This chain joins TRBV9 and TRBJ1-2; no definite D call. V was pared by 3 bases and J by 3 bases, with 15 bases between. The V gene's germline CDR1 is SGDLS and CDR2 YYNGEE. The CDR3 length is 15 residues. Here the CDR3 DNA reads TGTGCCAGCAGCGCCGGACCCCCCGCCCACTATGGCTACACCTTC. Protein: CASSAGPPAHYGYTF.

The CDR3 loop is CASSWDRFNSPLHF. The CDR3 DNA reads as TGTGCCAGCAGTTGGGACAGATTTAATTCACCCCTCCACTTT. The rearrangement joins TRBV7-9 to TRBJ1-6, with 7 nucleotides matching TRBD1. Germline V gives CDR1 SEHNR, CDR2 FQNEAQ (reference sequence). The CDR3 is 14 residues long. The V gene end was trimmed by 6 bases and the J gene end by 6 bases; junction bases not matched to a gene: 5. The full variable domain, in which reference TRBV7-9 and TRBJ1-6 provide the parts outside the CDR3, is DTGVSQNPRHKITKRGQNVTFRCDPISEHNRLYWYRQTLGQGPEFLTYFQNEAQLEKSRLLSDRFSAERPKGSFSTLEIQRTEQGDSAMYLCASSWDRFNSPLHFGNGTRLTVT.

The rearrangement uses TRBV20-1 and TRBJ2-7; 7 bases are a match to TRBD2. Trimming cost V 0 bases and J 0 bases; bases outside gene matches: 11. The CDR3 is 17 amino acids. Germline V gene data show CDR1 as DFQATT and CDR2 as SNEGSKA (reference sequence). The CDR3 DNA reads as TGCAGTGCTAGAGATCCTTTCGCGGGAGACTACTCCTACGAGCAGTACTTC. Translation: CSARDPFAGDYSYEQYF.

The chain employs TRBV7-6 and TRBJ1-1, with D perhaps TRBD1 (6 bases). The germline V gene has CDR1 SGHVS and CDR2 FNYEAQ. This CDR3 has 15 amino acids. Trimming took off 5 bases at V and 3 bases at J, with 16 bases between the two ends. The CDR3 DNA sequence: TGTGCCAGCAGCAGGAATCAGGGGAAGGACACTGAAGCTTTCTTT. Its protein is CASSRNQGKDTEAFF.